This T cell receptor beta chain was recovered during a study of control samples from healthy donors and cancer patients. Sequencing used immunoSEQ multiplex PCR; TCRdb keeps in-frame clones, though not all of them. This sample yields 95,000 to 150,000 clones, of which 80% to 90% are seen a single time; about 12% belongs to the top ten. Germline lookup yields CDR1 ENHRY and CDR2 SYGVKD. The CDR3 spans 11 residues. Between the trimmed V and J ends, which lost 10 bases and 5 bases, there was a span of 8 bases. V and J are TRBV10-3 and TRBJ1-4; TRBD1 might be the D (5 bases). The clonotype was recovered from a man aged 25-45 years in good health. Sequencing was performed on blood. CDR3 residues: CASGTNEKLFF. CDR3 in DNA: TGTGCCAGCGGGACGAATGAAAAACTGTTTTTT.